This note documents a single T cell receptor beta chain sequence. The germline V gene has CDR1 SGHNT and CDR2 YENEEA. Trimming cost V 4 bases and J 4 bases, with 19 bases left between them. This CDR3 is built from 16 residues. These data come from a study of blood T cell repertoires in COVID-19. Across the study: Donors in the United States, Italy and Spain gave samples during acute or convalescent COVID-19.

In the original workflow: It was from reference gene primer amplification that nucleated cell counts were estimated. Sequencing was performed with immunoSEQ multiplex PCR; in TCRdb, only in-frame clones are kept and a portion is missing. The DNA gave D and trimming, while V, J and clone size come from that table. The top ten clones hold around 4% of a sample with roughly 130,000 clones, roughly 90% of them seen once. The sequencing input was peripheral blood. The clonotype comes from a man aged 35-49 years with acute or convalescent COVID-19. V and J are TRBV11-3 and TRBJ2-5, with D possibly being TRBD1 (6 bases). CDR3 sequence (DNA): TGTGCCAGCAGCTCCCGGGACACCGGATTTGGAGAGACCCAGTACTTC. Protein sequence: CASSSRDTGFGETQYF.